This T cell receptor beta chain was recorded in a study of T cell responses to AZD1222 COVID-19 vaccine. As regards this clone: Its antigen is as yet unknown.

The method was immunoSEQ multiplex PCR; TCRdb's version includes in-frame clones alone and lacks a portion of them. The profile shows around 100,000 clones, over 85% of them singletons. General study results and limits: Distributed over spike, vaccine-associated CD4 TCRs predominated at 160-218 and 743-854. In a largely white British group with more females than males, clonal diversity was possibly underestimated. Without day 14 samples, only post-peak T cell repertoires were studied. An increase in Spike-specific TCR breadth and depth was observed after two AZD1222 doses.

Sequences were derived from peripheral blood, sampled on day 0 of AZD1222 vaccination. The sequence came from an adult in good health.

CDR3 loop: CASRGAGVRTGELFF. CDR3 DNA sequence: TGTGCCAGCAGGGGAGCGGGAGTACGCACCGGGGAGCTGTTTTTT. The rearrangement links TRBV2 to TRBJ2-2; TRBD2 agrees at 8 bases. V was clipped by 6 bases and J by 4 bases; unmatched bases: 7. From germline, CDR1 is SNHLY and CDR2 FYNNEI. There are 15 residues in the CDR3.